Shown below are 3 T cell receptor beta chains from a single sample sequenced in a study of T cell repertoires in aging, cancer and after chemotherapy (dated by TCRdb to between 2018 and 2021). This sample was sequenced with an Illumina MiSeq. Multiplex touch-down PCR with a mixed TRB-A/B primer pool was used to amplify rearranged TRB sequences covering the V, D and J segments. The public reads were quality trimmed at Q25 with fastp and then assembled into clones with MiXCR by TCRdb, keeping productive beta chains. Each CDR3 protein appears once, grouped with its most common genes and DNA. Recorded for this sample are 550 to 650 distinct CDR3 sequences; roughly a fifth of them occurred a single time. Together, the top ten hold less than 45% of the sample. TCR beta rearrangements were amplified from genomic DNA isolated from peripheral blood, not from sorted cells or RNA. Sequenced input: blood. The origin of the receptors is a human donor with a solid tumor.

This clonotype counts as large (0.1 to 1%). The chain has TRBV7-3 and TRBJ2-1, with D uncertain. Between the trimmed V and J ends, which lost 6 bases and 10 bases, there was a span of 13 bases. Looked up from germline, CDR1 is SGHTA and CDR2 is FQGTGA. The CDR3 runs to 12 residues. The CDR3 here is CASSSSLKEQFF. In nucleotides, the CDR3 is TGTGCCAGCAGTTCATCATTGAAGGAGCAGTTCTTC. Drawing the rest from reference TRBV7-3 and TRBJ2-1, the complete variable domain is GAGVSQTPSNKVTEKGKYVELRCDPISGHTALYWYRQSLGQGPEFLIYFQGTGAADDSGLPNDRFFAVRPEGSVSTLKIQRTERGDSAVYLCASSSSLKEQFFGPGTRLTVL.

In its sample, this clonotype is large. The chain is built from TRBV5-6 and TRBJ2-7; D unresolved. The ends were cut back, 2 bases at V and 4 bases at J, with 7 bases in the middle. The CDR3 is 12 residues long. Per the germline V gene, CDR1 is SGHDT and CDR2 is YYEEEE. In DNA form, the CDR3 reads TGTGCCAGCAGCTTAGGCTGGTACGAGCAGTACTTC. Translation: CASSLGWYEQYF. Full variable domain (missing parts from reference TRBV5-6 and TRBJ2-7): DAGVTQSPTHLIKTRGQQVTLRCSPKSGHDTVSWYQQALGQGPQFIFQYYEEEERQRGNFPDRFSGHQFPNYSSELNVNALLLGDSALYLCASSLGWYEQYFGPGTRLTVT.

This clonotype is labeled large. The V gene is TRBV7-2, the J gene TRBJ1-2; no firm D call. From germline, CDR1 is SGHTA and CDR2 FQGNSA. V lost 1 base to trimming and J lost 2 bases, with 8 bases between them. The CDR3 is made up of 14 amino acids. The CDR3 sequence is CASSLGAENYGYTF. DNA of the CDR3: TGTGCCAGCAGCTTAGGGGCGGAAAACTATGGCTACACCTTC. Together with reference TRBV7-2 and TRBJ1-2, the CDR3 gives the full variable domain: GAGVSQSPSNKVTEKGKDVELRCDPISGHTALYWYRQSLGQGLEFLIYFQGNSAPDKSGLPSDRFSAERTGGSVSTLTIQRTQQEDSAVYLCASSLGAENYGYTFGSGTRLTVV.